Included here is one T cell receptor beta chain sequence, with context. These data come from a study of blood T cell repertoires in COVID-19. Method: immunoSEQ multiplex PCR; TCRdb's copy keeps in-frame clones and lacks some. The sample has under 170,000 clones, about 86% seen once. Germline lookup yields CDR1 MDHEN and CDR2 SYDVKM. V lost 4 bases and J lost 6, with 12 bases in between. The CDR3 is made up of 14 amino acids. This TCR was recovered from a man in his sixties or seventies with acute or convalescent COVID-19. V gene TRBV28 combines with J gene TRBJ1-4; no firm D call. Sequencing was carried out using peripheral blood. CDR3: CASSSRERHEKLFF. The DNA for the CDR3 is TGTGCCAGCAGTTCGAGGGAAAGGCATGAAAAACTGTTTTTT.